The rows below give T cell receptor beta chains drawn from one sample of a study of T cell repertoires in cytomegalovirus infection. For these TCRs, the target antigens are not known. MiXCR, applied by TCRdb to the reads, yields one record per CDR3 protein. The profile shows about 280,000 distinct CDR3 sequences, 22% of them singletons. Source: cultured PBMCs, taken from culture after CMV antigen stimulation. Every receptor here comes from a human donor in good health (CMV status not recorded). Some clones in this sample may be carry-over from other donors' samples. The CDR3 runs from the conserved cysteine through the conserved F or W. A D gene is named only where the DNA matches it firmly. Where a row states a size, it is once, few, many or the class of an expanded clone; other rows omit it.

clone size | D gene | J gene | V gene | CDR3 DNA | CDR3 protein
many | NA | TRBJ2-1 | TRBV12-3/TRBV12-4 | TGTGCCAGCAGTCCGGCGGGCGGGACTTACAATGAGCAGTTCTTC | CASSPAGGTYNEQFF
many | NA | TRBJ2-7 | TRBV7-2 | TGTGCCAGCAGCTCGAACAGGGTCTACGAGCAGTACTTC | CASSSNRVYEQYF
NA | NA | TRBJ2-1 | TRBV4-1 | TGCGCCAGCAGCCAAGATTCCTATGAGCAGTTCTTC | CASSQDSYEQFF
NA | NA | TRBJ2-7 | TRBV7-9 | TGTGCCAGCAGCCCCACGGGTAGGGGTACCGAGCAGTACTTC | CASSPTGRGTEQYF
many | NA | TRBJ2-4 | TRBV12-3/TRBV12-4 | TGTGCCAGCGCCGGGACTAACATTCAGTACTTC | CASAGTNIQYF
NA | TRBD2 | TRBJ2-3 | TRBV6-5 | TGTGCCAGCAGTTACTCGTTTTTTCAGACTAGCGGGACAGATACGCAGTATTTT | CASSYSFFQTSGTDTQYF
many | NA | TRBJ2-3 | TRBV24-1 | TGTGCCACCAGTGATCCTGTCGTGGATGGAGCAGATACGCAGTATTTT | CATSDPVVDGADTQYF
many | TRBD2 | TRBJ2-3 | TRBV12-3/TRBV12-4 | TGTGCCAGCAGTTTGGGGACTAGCGGGAGTTCAGATACGCAGTATTTT | CASSLGTSGSSDTQYF
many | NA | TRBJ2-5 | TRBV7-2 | TGTGCCAGTCTTACCCGGGGTTTAATGGAGACCCAGTACTTC | CASLTRGLMETQYF
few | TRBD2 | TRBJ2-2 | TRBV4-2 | TGTGCCAGGCTCAATCAGCGGGAGAAGGTCGGGGAGCTGTTTTTT | CARLNQREKVGELFF
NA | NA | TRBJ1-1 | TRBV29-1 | TGCAGCGTTTTCGGACTCATGAACACTGAAGCTTTCTTT | CSVFGLMNTEAFF
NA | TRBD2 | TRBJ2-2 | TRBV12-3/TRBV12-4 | TGTGCCAGTTGGACTAGCGGGAGAGTTCTGCCCGGGGAGCTGTTTTTT | CASWTSGRVLPGELFF
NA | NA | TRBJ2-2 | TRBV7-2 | TGTGCCACCCGGGACCCTCGTCAGCCCGGGGAGCTGTTTTTT | CATRDPRQPGELFF
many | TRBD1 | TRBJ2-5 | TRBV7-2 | TGTGCCAGCAGCCGGGACAGGGGCTGGGAGACCCAGTACTTC | CASSRDRGWETQYF
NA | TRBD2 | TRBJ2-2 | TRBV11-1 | TGTGCCAGCAGCTTCGGTCAGGCGGGAGGGCCCGGGACCGGGGAGCTGTTTTTT | CASSFGQAGGPGTGELFF
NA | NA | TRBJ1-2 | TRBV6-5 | TGTGCCAGCAGTTACTCTGGATCGATGGGCTACACCTTC | CASSYSGSMGYTF
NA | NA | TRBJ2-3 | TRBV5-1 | TGCGCCAGCAGCTCGTGGGCCGACACAGATACGCAGTATTTT | CASSSWADTDTQYF
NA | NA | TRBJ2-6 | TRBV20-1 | TGCAGTGCAGGGCAGTCGGGGGCCAACGTCCTGACTTTC | CSAGQSGANVLTF
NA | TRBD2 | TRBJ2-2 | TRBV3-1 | TGTGCCAGCAGCCAAGGTTTCCTGGGGCTAGCGGCCGCGAACACCGGGGAGCTGTTTTTT | CASSQGFLGLAAANTGELFF
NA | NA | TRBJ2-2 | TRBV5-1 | TGCGCCAGCAGCTTGCCCGACTGGACGGGCACCGGGGAGCTGTTTTTT | CASSLPDWTGTGELFF
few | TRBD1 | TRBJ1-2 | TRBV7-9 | TGTGCCAGCAGCTACGGGACAGGGGACGCTGGAGGCTACACCTTC | CASSYGTGDAGGYTF
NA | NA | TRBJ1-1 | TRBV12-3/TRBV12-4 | TGTGCCAGCAGTTTTGATCGTAGGAAAAGTACTGAAGCTTTCTTT | CASSFDRRKSTEAFF
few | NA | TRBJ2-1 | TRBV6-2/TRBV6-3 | TGTGCCAGCAGTTACTCTCAAGGGGACGATGAGCAGTTCTTC | CASSYSQGDDEQFF
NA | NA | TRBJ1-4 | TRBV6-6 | TGTGCCAGCAGCCCGGCCTTTAATGAAAAACTGTTTTTT | CASSPAFNEKLFF
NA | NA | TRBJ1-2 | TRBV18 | TGTGCCAGCTCATCGCAGGGACTATATGGCTACACCTTC | CASSSQGLYGYTF
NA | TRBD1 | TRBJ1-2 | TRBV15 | TGTGCCACCAGCAGAGATAGTCATAGATCGACAGGGCGAGGCTACACCTTC | CATSRDSHRSTGRGYTF
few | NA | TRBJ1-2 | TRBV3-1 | TGTGCCAGCAGCCAAGTTGCAGGGGACTATGGCTACACCTTC | CASSQVAGDYGYTF
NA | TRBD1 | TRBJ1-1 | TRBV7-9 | TGTGCCAGCAGCGCCGGGACAGGGTGGACTGAAGCTTTCTTT | CASSAGTGWTEAFF
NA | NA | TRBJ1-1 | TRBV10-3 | TGTGCCATCAGTGAGCGGGGGCCCGACGTTGATGAAGCTTTCTTT | CAISERGPDVDEAFF
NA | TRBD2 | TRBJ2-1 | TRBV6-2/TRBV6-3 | TGTGCCAGCACCCACCTTGTCGGGGGACTAGCAACCAATGAGCAGTTCTTC | CASTHLVGGLATNEQFF
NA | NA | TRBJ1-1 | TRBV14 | TGTGCCAGCAGCCAAGAGACTGAAGCTTTCTTT | CASSQETEAFF
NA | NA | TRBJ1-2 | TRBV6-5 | TGTGCCAGCAAAGGGTACAGGACGGAATATGGCTACACCTTC | CASKGYRTEYGYTF
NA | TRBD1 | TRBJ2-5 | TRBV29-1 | TGCAGCGTTGCTCGACAGGGGGGGGTTGCCCAGTACTTC | CSVARQGGVAQYF
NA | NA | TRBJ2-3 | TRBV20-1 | TGCAGCACTACCGCGAGTGGGGGGACAGATACGCAGTATTTT | CSTTASGGTDTQYF
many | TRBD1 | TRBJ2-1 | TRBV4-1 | TGCGCCAGCAGACATACGGACAGGGAAATCAATGAGCAGTTCTTC | CASRHTDREINEQFF
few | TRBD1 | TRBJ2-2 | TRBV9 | TGTGCCAGCAGCGTAGTAGTGACAGGGGATGGGGAGCTGTTTTTT | CASSVVVTGDGELFF
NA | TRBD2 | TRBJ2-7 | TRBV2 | TGTGCCAGCAGTGAAGAGACTAGCGACTCCTACGAGCAGTACTTC | CASSEETSDSYEQYF
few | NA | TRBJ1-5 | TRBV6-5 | TGTGCCAGCAGTTTTTCAGCCGCAGTTGGGGGGCAGCCCCAGCATTTT | CASSFSAAVGGQPQHF
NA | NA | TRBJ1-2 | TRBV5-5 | TGTGCCAGCAGCTTGGCCGGGGAGAACTATGGCTACACCTTC | CASSLAGENYGYTF
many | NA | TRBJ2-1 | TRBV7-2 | TGTGCCAGCAGCTTAGAGGCGCGGTCTCTAGTCCTATACAATGAGCAGTTCTTC | CASSLEARSLVLYNEQFF
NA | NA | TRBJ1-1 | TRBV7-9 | TGTGCCAGCAGCCCGCGGGACGTCGCGACAGCGAACACTGAAGCTTTCTTT | CASSPRDVATANTEAFF
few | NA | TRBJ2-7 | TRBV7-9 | TGTGCCAGCAGCCTAGGGCCGCTCCCCTCCTACGAGCAGTACTTC | CASSLGPLPSYEQYF
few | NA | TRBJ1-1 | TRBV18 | TGTGCCAGCTCACCTTCAGGATGGACTGAAGCTTTCTTT | CASSPSGWTEAFF
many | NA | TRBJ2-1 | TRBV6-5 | TGTGCCAGCAGTTACCAACTAGGGGGAGAGCAGTTCTTC | CASSYQLGGEQFF
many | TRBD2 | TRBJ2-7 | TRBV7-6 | TGTGCCAGCAGCCGGAGGGGGCCCACCCCGCTAGCGGGAGACGAGCAGTACTTC | CASSRRGPTPLAGDEQYF
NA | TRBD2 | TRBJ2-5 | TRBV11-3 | TGTGCCAGCAGCTTAAGGACTAGCTTGTACCAAGAGACCCAGTACTTC | CASSLRTSLYQETQYF
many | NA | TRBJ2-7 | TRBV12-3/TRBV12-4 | TGTGCCAGCAGTTTATGGTCCGAGCAGTACTTC | CASSLWSEQYF
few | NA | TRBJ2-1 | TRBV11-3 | TGTGCCAGCAGCTTAATGACGGGAAGAGGCAATGAGCAGTTCTTC | CASSLMTGRGNEQFF
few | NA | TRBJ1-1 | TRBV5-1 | TGCGCCAGCAGCTTGGAGTCAGTAAGGTTCACTGAAGCTTTCTTT | CASSLESVRFTEAFF
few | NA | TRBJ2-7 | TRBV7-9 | TGTGCCAGCAGCTTAGATGCGGGCTACGAGCAGTACTTC | CASSLDAGYEQYF
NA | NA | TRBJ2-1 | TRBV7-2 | TGTGCCAGCAGCCCCCCAGTGCTTTCAGACAATGAGCAGTTCTTC | CASSPPVLSDNEQFF
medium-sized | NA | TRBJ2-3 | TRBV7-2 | TGTGCCAGCAGCTTAGGTGTATCTAGCGACAGCACAGATACGCAGTATTTT | CASSLGVSSDSTDTQYF
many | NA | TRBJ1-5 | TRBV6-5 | TGTGCCAGCAGTTTCCAGGACGGTCAGCCCCAGCATTTT | CASSFQDGQPQHF
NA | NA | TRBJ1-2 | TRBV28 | TGTGCCAGCAGTCCCACGGGTTTCCACGGGGGAGGCTACACCTTC | CASSPTGFHGGGYTF
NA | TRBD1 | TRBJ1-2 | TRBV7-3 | TGTGCCAGCAGCGCCGCCGGGACAGGGATAAGTGGCTACACCTTC | CASSAAGTGISGYTF